Sequencing of this T cell receptor (beta chain) was carried out in a study of cytomegalovirus exposure and HLA in healthy donors. Whole-study context: Earlier findings included about 120 million unique TCR beta sequences obtained from around 180 million T cells. Researchers found that roughly 81% of just under 400 genotyped donors fell within the Caucasian-associated ancestry cluster.

V was clipped by 6 bases and J by 1 base; unmatched bases: 3. CDR1 is SGHNT and CDR2 is YYREEE in the germline V gene (reference sequence). The length of the CDR3 is 14 residues. With regard to this clone: Its target is unknown.

Study-wide points: The investigators catalogued 150 or so TCR beta chains as cytomegalovirus-associated. An observed cluster of highly shared sequence variants was recorded as a likely sequencing artifact.

PCR primers comprised 60 Vbeta and 13 Jbeta primers. Generated by immunoSEQ multiplex PCR, the TCRdb table keeps only in-frame clones and is missing some. Of about 280,000 clones in the sample, over 85% were seen once. The receptor's source is a woman under 30 in good health and CMV-seronegative. Sequenced sample: PBMCs. The chain couples TRBV5-4 to TRBJ2-1; 8 nucleotides line up with TRBD2. The CDR3 here is CASTPGGSYNEQFF. DNA of the CDR3: TGTGCCAGCACCCCGGGAGGGTCCTACAATGAGCAGTTCTTC.